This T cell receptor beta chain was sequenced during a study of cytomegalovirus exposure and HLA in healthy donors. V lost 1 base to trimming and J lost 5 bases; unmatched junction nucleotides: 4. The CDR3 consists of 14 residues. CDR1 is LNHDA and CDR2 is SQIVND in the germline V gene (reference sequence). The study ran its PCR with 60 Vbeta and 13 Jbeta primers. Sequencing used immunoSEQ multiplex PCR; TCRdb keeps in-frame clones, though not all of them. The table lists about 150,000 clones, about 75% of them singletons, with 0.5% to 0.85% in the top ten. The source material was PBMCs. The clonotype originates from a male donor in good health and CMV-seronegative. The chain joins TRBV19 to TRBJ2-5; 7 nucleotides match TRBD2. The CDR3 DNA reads TGTGCCAGTAGTATAGTGGGGGGGTTGGAGACCCAGTACTTC. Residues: CASSIVGGLETQYF.